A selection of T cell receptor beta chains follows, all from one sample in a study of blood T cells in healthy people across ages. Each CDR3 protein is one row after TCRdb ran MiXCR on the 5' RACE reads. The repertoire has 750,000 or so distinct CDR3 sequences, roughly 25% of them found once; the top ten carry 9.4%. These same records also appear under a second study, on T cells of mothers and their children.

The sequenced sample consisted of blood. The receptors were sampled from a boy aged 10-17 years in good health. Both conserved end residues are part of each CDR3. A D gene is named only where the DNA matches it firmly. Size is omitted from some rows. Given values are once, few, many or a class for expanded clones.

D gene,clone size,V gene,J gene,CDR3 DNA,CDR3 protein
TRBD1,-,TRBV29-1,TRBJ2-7,TGCAGCGCTTGGGACAGGGGAACCTACGAGCAGTACTTC,CSAWDRGTYEQYF
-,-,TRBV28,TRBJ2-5,TGTGCCAGCAGGCAGGGGGGATCGACCCAGTACTTC,CASRQGGSTQYF
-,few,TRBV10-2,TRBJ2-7,TGCGCCAGCAGCGTGACTCTTTCCTACGAGCAGTACTTC,CASSVTLSYEQYF
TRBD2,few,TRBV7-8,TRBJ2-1,TGTGCCAGCAGCCCATTGAGGGCGGGAGGAGTCTACAATGAGCAGTTCTTC,CASSPLRAGGVYNEQFF
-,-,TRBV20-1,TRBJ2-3,TGCAGTGCTAGTGCGAAAGCGGATACGCAGTATTTT,CSASAKADTQYF
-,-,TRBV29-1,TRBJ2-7,TGCAGCGTTCTAAAGGGGGAGCAGTACTTC,CSVLKGEQYF
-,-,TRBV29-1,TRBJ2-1,TGCAGCGCCGAAGGTCTAGCGCAGATAAATGAGCAGTTCTTC,CSAEGLAQINEQFF
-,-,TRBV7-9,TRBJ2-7,TGTGCCAGCAGCCGAGACAGTATCTACGAGCAGTACTTC,CASSRDSIYEQYF
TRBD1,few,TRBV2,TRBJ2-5,TGTGCCAGCAGTGAAGGGACAGGCCGCGAGACCCAGTACTTC,CASSEGTGRETQYF
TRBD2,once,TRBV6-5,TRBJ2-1,TGTGCCAGCAGACTCGGACTAGCGGGCCCCTCAGATGAGCAGTTCTTC,CASRLGLAGPSDEQFF
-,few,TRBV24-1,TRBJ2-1,TGTGCCACCAGTGATTGGGAGTCCAGCTCCTACAATGAGCAGTTCTTC,CATSDWESSSYNEQFF
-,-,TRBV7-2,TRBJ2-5,TGTGCCAGCAGCTCAAGTGGCAGGGTATCAGAGACCCAGTACTTC,CASSSSGRVSETQYF
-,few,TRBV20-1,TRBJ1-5,TGCAGTGCTAGTAGGGCCTCGGTAAACAATCAGCCCCAGCATTTT,CSASRASVNNQPQHF
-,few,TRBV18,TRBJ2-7,TGTGCCAGCTCACGGACGGACCCCTACGAGCAGTACTTC,CASSRTDPYEQYF
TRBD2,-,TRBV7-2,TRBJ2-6,TGTGCCAGCAGCTCCTTCCGGGACTACGACTCTGGGGCCAACGTCCTGACTTTC,CASSSFRDYDSGANVLTF
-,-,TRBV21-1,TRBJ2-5,TGTGCCAGCATACGGACTAGCGGGAGAAGGGTGCGAAAGACCCAGTACTTC,CASIRTSGRRVRKTQYF
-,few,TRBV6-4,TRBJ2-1,TGTGCCAGCAGTGGAGGGCCCTCTAGGGAGCAGTTCTTC,CASSGGPSREQFF
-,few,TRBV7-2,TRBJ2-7,TGTGCCAGCAGCCCAGGGGTTGGCGAGCAGTACTTC,CASSPGVGEQYF
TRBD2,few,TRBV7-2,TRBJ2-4,TGTGCCAGCAGCTTAGGGCTAGCGGGAGGAAACCGGCCCCTAATAGCCAAAAACATTCAGTACTTC,CASSLGLAGGNRPLIAKNIQYF
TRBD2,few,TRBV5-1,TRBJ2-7,TGCGCCAGCAGCTTGGGCTCTAGCGGGGGTTTATACGAGCAGTACTTC,CASSLGSSGGLYEQYF
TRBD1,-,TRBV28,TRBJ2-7,TGTGCCAGCAGTTGCCCCCCCGGGACAGGGGATGACGAGCAGTACTTC,CASSCPPGTGDDEQYF
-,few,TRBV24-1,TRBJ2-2,TGTGCCACCAGTGAACTCGGGGACGTCGGGGAGCTGTTTTTT,CATSELGDVGELFF